The clone carrying this TCR beta chain appeared once. Germline CDR1 and CDR2: SGHRS and YFSETQ. V was clipped by 4 bases and J by 3 bases; unmatched bases: 13. CDR3 length equals 16 residues. This sample stems from a study of control samples from healthy donors and cancer patients. Sequencing used immunoSEQ multiplex PCR; TCRdb keeps in-frame clones, though not all of them. The repertoire holds about 10,000 clones, with approximately 91% as singletons. This receptor was taken from a man aged 55 to 69 with colorectal cancer. The rearrangement joins TRBV5-1 to TRBJ2-7; TRBD1 matches 7 bases. Sequencing was carried out using PBMCs. CDR3 sequence: CASSPTPGQSFYEQYF. CDR3 in DNA: TGCGCCAGCAGCCCCACTCCGGGACAGAGTTTCTACGAGCAGTACTTC. The full variable domain, with the rest looked up from reference TRBV5-1 and TRBJ2-7, is KAGVTQTPRYLIKTRGQQVTLSCSPISGHRSVSWYQQTPGQGLQFLFEYFSETQRNKGNFPGRFSGRQFSNSRSEMNVSTLELGDSALYLCASSPTPGQSFYEQYFGPGTRLTVT.